Shown below are 15 T cell receptor beta chains from a single sample sequenced in a study of cytomegalovirus exposure and HLA in healthy donors. The PCR employed 60 Vbeta primers together with 13 Jbeta primers. The method was immunoSEQ multiplex PCR; TCRdb's version includes in-frame clones alone and lacks a portion of them. Counted here are 150,000 or so clones, roughly 75% occurring once; the ten biggest clones make up 11%. Sequenced material: PBMCs. These receptors were collected from a man between 18 and 35 years old in good health and CMV-seropositive.

In nucleotides, the CDR3 is TGTGCCAGCAGTTGGGCCAACAATCAGCCCCAGCATTTT. Translating it yields CASSWANNQPQHF. V gene TRBV27 combines with J gene TRBJ1-5; D is ambiguous. CDR1 MNHEY and CDR2 SMNVEV come from the germline V gene (reference sequence). There are 13 residues in the CDR3. V was trimmed by 4 bases and J by 3 bases, leaving 7 bases between them.

The chain carries TRBV28 and TRBJ2-3; TRBD2 aligns across 8 bases. Germline assignment: CDR1 MDHEN and CDR2 SYDVKM. V lost 8 bases to trimming and J lost 4 bases; unmatched junction nucleotides: 14. The CDR3 consists of 16 residues. The CDR3 DNA is TGTGCCAGCCCTTCTAGAAGTAGCGGGATTCCAGATACGCAGTATTTT. Translation gives CASPSRSSGIPDTQYF. Looking up the rest from reference TRBV28 and TRBJ2-3 gives the full variable domain: DVKVTQSSRYLVKRTGEKVFLECVQDMDHENMFWYRQDPGLGLRLIYFSYDVKMKEKGDIPEGYSVSREKKERFSLILESASTNQTSMYLCASPSRSSGIPDTQYFGPGTRLTVL.

V usage is TRBV7-8 and J usage is TRBJ1-1, with D tentatively TRBD1 (5 bases). V dropped 5 bases and J dropped 13 bases, with 26 bases sitting between them. The CDR3 extends over 15 amino acids. The germline CDR1 and CDR2 sequences are SGHVS and FQNEAQ. The CDR3 DNA is TGTGCCAGCAGCCCCCAGGGTTTGGCCCCAAGGGATGGTTTCTTT. The encoded protein is CASSPQGLAPRDGFF.

The chain joins TRBV29-1 to TRBJ2-3, with D possibly being TRBD2 (5 bases). V gave up 5 bases and J gave up 2 bases, with 14 bases separating them. The germline V gene encodes CDR1 SQVTM and CDR2 ANQGSEA. This CDR3 spans 14 amino acids. The CDR3 is CSVPPGETTDTQYF. The CDR3 nucleotides read TGCAGCGTTCCCCCCGGGGAGACCACAGATACGCAGTATTTT.

This clone has just a few counts. The chain uses TRBV10-2 and TRBJ2-1; D is possibly TRBD1 (5 bases). V shed 8 bases and J shed 4 bases, with 18 bases lying between them. The CDR3 is 15 amino acids. Germline assignment: CDR1 WSHSY and CDR2 SAAADI. CDR3 sequence: CASAQWGEEYNEQFF. Here the CDR3 DNA reads TGCGCCAGCGCACAGTGGGGCGAGGAGTACAATGAGCAGTTCTTC.

This clone was counted a single time. J is TRBJ1-2 and V is TRBV28; the D is unclear. V lost 6 bases to trimming and J lost 5 bases, with 19 bases between them. Germline loops: CDR1 MDHEN, CDR2 SYDVKM. The CDR3 consists of 15 residues. CDR3 sequence reads: CASRLGLLPTYGYTF. The CDR3 coding sequence is TGTGCCAGCAGACTCGGACTGCTACCCACTTATGGCTACACCTTC.

This rearrangement joins TRBV7-9 to TRBJ2-7, with a weak D call TRBD1 (5 bases). The CDR3 consists of 14 residues. Trimming stripped 1 base from V and 3 bases from J, with 10 bases between. From germline, CDR1 is SEHNR and CDR2 FQNEAQ (reference sequence). In nucleotides, the CDR3 is TGTGCCAGCAGCTTAGAGGGGATAGACTACGAGCAGTACTTC. Its translation is CASSLEGIDYEQYF.

The chain combines TRBV5-6 with TRBJ2-5; TRBD1 matches 8 bases. The CDR3 has 15 residues. Germline loops: CDR1 SGHDT, CDR2 YYEEEE. V shed 3 bases, J shed 4 bases, and the junction held 8 bases outside the gene matches. This CDR3 is CASSSSPTGGETQYF. Here the CDR3 DNA reads TGTGCCAGCAGCTCATCCCCCACAGGGGGAGAGACCCAGTACTTC.

V usage is TRBV6-5 and J usage is TRBJ1-3, with no clear D. This CDR3 is 13 amino acids long. The V end was cut by 8 bases, the J end by 0 bases, with 8 bases between. Germline CDR1 is MNHEY and CDR2 is SVGAGI. The CDR3 DNA reads TGTGCCAGCCGGGTTATCTCTGGAAACACCATATATTTT. This sequence encodes CASRVISGNTIYF.

V usage is TRBV6-5 and J usage is TRBJ2-6; D ambiguous. V shed 7 bases and J shed 4 bases, with 8 bases lying between them. The length of the CDR3 is 13 residues. In germline, CDR1 is MNHEY, CDR2 SVGAGI. The CDR3 is CASKIQGANVLTF. DNA for the CDR3: TGTGCCAGCAAGATACAGGGGGCCAACGTCCTGACTTTC.

Only one count was recorded for this clone. The gene calls are TRBV28 and TRBJ1-2; no reliable D call. The CDR3 contains 14 residues. Per germline, CDR1 MDHEN and CDR2 SYDVKM. V shed 2 bases and J shed 1 base, with 8 bases lying between them. The CDR3, as DNA: TGTGCCAGCAGTTTACTTGGTAGTAACTATGGCTACACCTTC. It translates to CASSLLGSNYGYTF.

This clone occurred once. The chain joins TRBV6-4 to TRBJ2-7, with D possibly matching TRBD1 (5 bases). Trimming cost V 3 bases and J 6 bases, with 24 bases left between them. Germline CDR1 MRHNA, CDR2 SNTAGT. The CDR3 sequence is 17 residues long. CDR3 in amino acids: CASSEEGARPLLREQYF. In nucleotides, the CDR3 is TGTGCCAGCAGTGAGGAAGGGGCTAGGCCCCTACTACGCGAGCAGTACTTC.

This chain uses TRBV5-1 with TRBJ2-5; 8 nucleotides agree with TRBD2. The CDR3 consists of 14 residues. With V trimmed by 2 bases and J by 0 bases, 0 bases remained unmatched. Germline V gene sequence: CDR1 SGHRS, CDR2 YFSETQ. DNA for the CDR3: TGCGCCAGCAGCTTAGCGGGAGACCAAGAGACCCAGTACTTC. Amino acids: CASSLAGDQETQYF.

The V and J genes are TRBV2 and TRBJ1-4; D perhaps matches TRBD1 (5 bases). This CDR3 spans 14 amino acids. V dropped 6 bases and J dropped 2 bases, with 10 bases sitting between them. Germline CDR1 SNHLY, CDR2 FYNNEI. This CDR3 reads CASSPGSTNEKLFF. CDR3 bases: TGTGCCAGCAGCCCAGGGTCCACTAATGAAAAACTGTTTTTT. Together with reference TRBV2 and TRBJ1-4, the CDR3 gives the full variable domain: EPEVTQTPSHQVTQMGQEVILRCVPISNHLYFYWYRQILGQKVEFLVSFYNNEISEKSEIFDDQFSVERPDGSNFTLKIRSTKLEDSAMYFCASSPGSTNEKLFFGSGTQLSVL.

The V and J genes are TRBV27 and TRBJ2-7, with 7 bases fitting TRBD2. CDR1 is MNHEY and CDR2 is SMNVEV in the germline V gene (reference sequence). This CDR3 is 16 amino acids long. V lost 3 bases to trimming and J lost 0 bases; unmatched junction nucleotides: 8. CDR3 sequence reads: CASSFWAGATSYEQYF. The DNA for the CDR3 is TGTGCCAGCAGTTTTTGGGCGGGAGCGACCTCCTACGAGCAGTACTTC.